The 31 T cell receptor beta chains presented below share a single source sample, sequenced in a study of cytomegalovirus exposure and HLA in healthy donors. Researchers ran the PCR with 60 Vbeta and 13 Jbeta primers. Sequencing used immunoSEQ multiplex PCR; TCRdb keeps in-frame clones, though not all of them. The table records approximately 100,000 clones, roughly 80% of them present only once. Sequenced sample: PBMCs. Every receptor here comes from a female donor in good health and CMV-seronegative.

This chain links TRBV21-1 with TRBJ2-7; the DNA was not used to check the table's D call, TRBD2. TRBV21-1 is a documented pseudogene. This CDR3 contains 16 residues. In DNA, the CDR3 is TGTGCCAGCAGCAGATCTAGCGGGACAGTCTCCTACGAGCAGTACTTC. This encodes CASSRSSGTVSYEQYF.

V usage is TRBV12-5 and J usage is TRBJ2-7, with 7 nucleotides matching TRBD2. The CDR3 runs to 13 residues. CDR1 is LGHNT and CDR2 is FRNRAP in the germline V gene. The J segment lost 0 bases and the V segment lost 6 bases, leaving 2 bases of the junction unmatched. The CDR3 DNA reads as TGTGCTAGTGGGGCGGGGGTCTCCTACGAGCAGTACTTC. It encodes CASGAGVSYEQYF.

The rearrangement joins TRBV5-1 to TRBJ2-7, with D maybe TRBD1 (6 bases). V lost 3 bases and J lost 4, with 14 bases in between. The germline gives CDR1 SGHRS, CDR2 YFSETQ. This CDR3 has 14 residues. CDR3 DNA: TGCGCCAGCAGCTCCGGGACATCACGATACGAGCAGTACTTC. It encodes CASSSGTSRYEQYF.

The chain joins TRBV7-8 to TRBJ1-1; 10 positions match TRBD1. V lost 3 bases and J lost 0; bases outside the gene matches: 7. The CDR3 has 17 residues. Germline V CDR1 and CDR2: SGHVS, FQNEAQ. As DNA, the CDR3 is TGTGCCAGCAGCTTCCGGGACAGGGGATTGATGAACACTGAAGCTTTCTTT. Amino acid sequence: CASSFRDRGLMNTEAFF.

The CDR3 sequence: CASSQAFRPAGELFF. CDR3 DNA: TGCGCCAGCAGCCAAGCATTCAGGCCTGCCGGGGAGCTGTTTTTT. The chain combines TRBV4-1 with TRBJ2-2, with unresolved D. Per the germline V gene, CDR1 is MGHRA and CDR2 is YSYEKL. With 1 base removed from V and 6 bases from J, the gap between germline ends came to 12 bases. The CDR3 runs to 15 residues.

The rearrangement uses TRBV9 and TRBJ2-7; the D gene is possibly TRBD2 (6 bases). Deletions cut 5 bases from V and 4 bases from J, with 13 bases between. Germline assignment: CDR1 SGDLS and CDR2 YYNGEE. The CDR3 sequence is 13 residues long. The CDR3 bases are TGTGCCAGCAGTAGGGGACTTTCATACGAGCAGTACTTC. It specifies CASSRGLSYEQYF. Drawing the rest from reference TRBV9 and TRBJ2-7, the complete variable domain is DSGVTQTPKHLITATGQRVTLRCSPRSGDLSVYWYQQSLDQGLQFLIQYYNGEERAKGNILERFSAQQFPDLHSELNLSSLELGDSALYFCASSRGLSYEQYFGPGTRLTVT.

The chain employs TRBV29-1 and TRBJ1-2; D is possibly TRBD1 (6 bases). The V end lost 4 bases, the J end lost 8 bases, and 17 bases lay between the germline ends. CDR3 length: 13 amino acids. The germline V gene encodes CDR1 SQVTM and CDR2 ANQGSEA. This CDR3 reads CSVGEADRRGYTF. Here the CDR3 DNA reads TGCAGCGTTGGAGAGGCCGACAGGCGGGGCTACACCTTC.

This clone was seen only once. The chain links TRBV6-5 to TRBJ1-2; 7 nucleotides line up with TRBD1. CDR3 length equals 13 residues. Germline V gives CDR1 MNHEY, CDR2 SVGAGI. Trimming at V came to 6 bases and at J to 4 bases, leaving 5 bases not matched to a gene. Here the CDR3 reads CASSPRDSYGYTF. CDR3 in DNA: TGTGCCAGCAGCCCCCGGGACAGCTATGGCTACACCTTC.

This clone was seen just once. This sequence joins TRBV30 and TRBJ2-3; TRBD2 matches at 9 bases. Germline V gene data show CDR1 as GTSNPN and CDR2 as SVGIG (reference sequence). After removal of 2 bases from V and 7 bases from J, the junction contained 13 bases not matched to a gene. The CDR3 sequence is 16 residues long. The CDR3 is CAWSLAGGGALYTQYF. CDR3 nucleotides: TGTGCCTGGAGTCTCGCGGGCGGGGGGGCTCTATATACGCAGTATTTT.

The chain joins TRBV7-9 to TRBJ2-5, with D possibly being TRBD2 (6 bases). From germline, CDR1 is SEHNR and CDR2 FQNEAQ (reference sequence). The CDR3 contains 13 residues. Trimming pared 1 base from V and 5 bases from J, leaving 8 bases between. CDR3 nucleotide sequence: TGTGCCAGCAGCTTAGTTGGGAGGGAGACCCAGTACTTC. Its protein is CASSLVGRETQYF.

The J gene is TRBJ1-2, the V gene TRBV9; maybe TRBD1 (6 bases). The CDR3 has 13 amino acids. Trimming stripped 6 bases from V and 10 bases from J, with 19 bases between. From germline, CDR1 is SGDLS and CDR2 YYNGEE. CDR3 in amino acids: CASKTGHPDVYTF. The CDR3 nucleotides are TGTGCCAGCAAGACGGGACATCCTGATGTCTACACCTTC.

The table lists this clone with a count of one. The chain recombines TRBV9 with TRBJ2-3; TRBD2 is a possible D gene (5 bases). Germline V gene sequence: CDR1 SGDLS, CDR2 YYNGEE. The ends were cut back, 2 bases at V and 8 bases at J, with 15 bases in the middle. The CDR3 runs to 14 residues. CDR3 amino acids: CASSVAGARGTQYF. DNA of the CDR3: TGTGCCAGCAGCGTGGCGGGCGCACGCGGTACGCAGTATTTT.

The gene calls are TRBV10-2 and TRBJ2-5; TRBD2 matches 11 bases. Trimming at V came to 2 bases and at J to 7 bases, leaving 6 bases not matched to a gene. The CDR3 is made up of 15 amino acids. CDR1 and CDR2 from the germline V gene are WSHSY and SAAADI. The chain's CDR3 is CASSEGLAGLWTQYF. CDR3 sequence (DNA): TGCGCCAGCAGTGAGGGACTAGCGGGCCTGTGGACCCAGTACTTC.

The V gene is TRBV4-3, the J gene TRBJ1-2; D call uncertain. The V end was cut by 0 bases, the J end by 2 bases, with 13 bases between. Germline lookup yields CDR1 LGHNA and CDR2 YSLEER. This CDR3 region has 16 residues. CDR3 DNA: TGCGCCAGCAGCCAAGAGGGTGGCGGCCCAAACTATGGCTACACCTTC. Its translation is CASSQEGGGPNYGYTF.

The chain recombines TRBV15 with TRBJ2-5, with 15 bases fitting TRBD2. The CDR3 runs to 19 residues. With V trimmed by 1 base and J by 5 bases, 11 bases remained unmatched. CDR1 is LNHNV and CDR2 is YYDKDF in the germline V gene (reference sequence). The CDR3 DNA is TGTGCCACCAGCAGAGCTCCACCACGGACTAGCGGGGGGGCCGAGACCCAGTACTTC. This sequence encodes CATSRAPPRTSGGAETQYF.

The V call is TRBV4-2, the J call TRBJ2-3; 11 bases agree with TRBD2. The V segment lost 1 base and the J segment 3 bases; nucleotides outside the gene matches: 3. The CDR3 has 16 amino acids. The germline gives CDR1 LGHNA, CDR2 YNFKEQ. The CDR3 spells CASSQALAGGTDTQYF. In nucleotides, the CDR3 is TGTGCCAGCAGCCAAGCTCTAGCGGGGGGAACAGATACGCAGTATTTT.

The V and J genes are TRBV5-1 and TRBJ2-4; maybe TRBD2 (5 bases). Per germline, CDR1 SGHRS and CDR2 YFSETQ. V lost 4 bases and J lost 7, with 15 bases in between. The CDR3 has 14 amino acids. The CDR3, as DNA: TGCGCCAGCAGCACGGGGTCCATGGACAACATTCAGTACTTC. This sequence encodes CASSTGSMDNIQYF.

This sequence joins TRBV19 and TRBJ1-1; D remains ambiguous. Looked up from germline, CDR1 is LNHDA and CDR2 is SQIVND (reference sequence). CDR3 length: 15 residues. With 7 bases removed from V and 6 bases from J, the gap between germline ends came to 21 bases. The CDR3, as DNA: TGTGCCAGTATCGGGATGGGTACTTCACTGCCTGAAGCTTTCTTT. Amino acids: CASIGMGTSLPEAFF.

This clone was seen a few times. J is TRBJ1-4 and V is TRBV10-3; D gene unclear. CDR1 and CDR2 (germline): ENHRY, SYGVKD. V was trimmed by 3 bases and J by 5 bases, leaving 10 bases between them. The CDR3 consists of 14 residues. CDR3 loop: CAISDLGRNEKLFF. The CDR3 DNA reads TGTGCCATCAGTGACCTAGGAAGGAATGAAAAACTGTTTTTT.

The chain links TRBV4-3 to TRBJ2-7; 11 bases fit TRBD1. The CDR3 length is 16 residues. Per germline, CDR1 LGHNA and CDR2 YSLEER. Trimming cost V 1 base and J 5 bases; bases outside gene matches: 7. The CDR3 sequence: CASSQGTGGAGDEQYF. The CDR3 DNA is TGCGCCAGCAGCCAAGGGACAGGGGGCGCCGGGGACGAGCAGTACTTC.

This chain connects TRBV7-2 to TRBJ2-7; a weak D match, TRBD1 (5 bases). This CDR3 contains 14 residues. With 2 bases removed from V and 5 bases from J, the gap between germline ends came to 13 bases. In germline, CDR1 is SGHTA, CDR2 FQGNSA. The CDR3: CASSLSTGLHEQYF. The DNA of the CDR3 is TGTGCCAGCAGCTTATCTACAGGCTTACACGAGCAGTACTTC. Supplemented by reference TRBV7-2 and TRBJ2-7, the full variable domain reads GAGVSQSPSNKVTEKGKDVELRCDPISGHTALYWYRQSLGQGLEFLIYFQGNSAPDKSGLPSDRFSAERTGGSVSTLTIQRTQQEDSAVYLCASSLSTGLHEQYFGPGTRLTVT.

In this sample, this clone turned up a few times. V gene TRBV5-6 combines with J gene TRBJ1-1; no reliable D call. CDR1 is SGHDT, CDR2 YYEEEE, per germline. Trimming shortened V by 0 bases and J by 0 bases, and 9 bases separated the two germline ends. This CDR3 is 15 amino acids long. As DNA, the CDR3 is TGTGCCAGCAGCTTGGGCAGAACATTGAACACTGAAGCTTTCTTT. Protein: CASSLGRTLNTEAFF.

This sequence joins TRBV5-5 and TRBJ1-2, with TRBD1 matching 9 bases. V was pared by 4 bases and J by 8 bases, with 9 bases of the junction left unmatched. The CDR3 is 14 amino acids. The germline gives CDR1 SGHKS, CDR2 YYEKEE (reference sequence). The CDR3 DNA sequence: TGTGCCAGCAGCCCGGGACAGGGTTTTCTCGGCTACACCTTC. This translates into CASSPGQGFLGYTF.

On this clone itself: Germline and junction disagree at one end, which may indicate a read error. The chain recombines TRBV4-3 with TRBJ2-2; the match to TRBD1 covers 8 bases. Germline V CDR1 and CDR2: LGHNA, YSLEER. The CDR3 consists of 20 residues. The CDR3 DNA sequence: TGCGCCAGCAGCCAAGATGTGGGAAGATCGGGACAGGCGAACACCGGGGGGCTGTTTTTT. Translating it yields CASSQDVGRSGQANTGGLFF.

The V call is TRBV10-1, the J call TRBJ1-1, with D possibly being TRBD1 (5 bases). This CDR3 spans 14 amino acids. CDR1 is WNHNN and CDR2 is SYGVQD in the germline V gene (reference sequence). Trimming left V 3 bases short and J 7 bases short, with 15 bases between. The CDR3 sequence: CASSDGGVDVEAFF. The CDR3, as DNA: TGCGCCAGCAGTGACGGAGGGGTCGACGTTGAAGCTTTCTTT.

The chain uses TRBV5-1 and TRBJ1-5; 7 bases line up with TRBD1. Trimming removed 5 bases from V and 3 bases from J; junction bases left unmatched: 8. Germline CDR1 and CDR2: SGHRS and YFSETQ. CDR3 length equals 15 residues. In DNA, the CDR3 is TGCGCCAGCAGTCCACACACAGGGGACAATCAGCCCCAGCATTTT. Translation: CASSPHTGDNQPQHF.

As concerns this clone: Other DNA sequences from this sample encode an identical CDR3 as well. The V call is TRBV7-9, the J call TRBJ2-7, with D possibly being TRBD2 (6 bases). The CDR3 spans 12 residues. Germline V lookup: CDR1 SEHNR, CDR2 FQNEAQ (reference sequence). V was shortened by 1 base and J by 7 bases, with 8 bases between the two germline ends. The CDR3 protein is CASSLGGGEQYF. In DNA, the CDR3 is TGTGCCAGCAGCTTAGGTGGGGGGGAGCAGTACTTC.

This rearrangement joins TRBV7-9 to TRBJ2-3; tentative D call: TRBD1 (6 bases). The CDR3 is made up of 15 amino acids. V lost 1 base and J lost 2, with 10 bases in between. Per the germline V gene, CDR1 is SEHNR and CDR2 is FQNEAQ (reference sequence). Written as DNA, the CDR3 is TGTGCCAGCAGCTTAGGCAGGACAGTCACAGATACGCAGTATTTT. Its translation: CASSLGRTVTDTQYF.

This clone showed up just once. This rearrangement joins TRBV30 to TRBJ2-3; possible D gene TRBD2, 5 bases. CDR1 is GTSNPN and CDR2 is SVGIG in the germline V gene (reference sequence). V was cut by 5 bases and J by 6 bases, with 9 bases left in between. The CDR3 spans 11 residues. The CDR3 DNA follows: TGTGCCTGGGGAGGCTGGGATACGCAGTATTTT. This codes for CAWGGWDTQYF. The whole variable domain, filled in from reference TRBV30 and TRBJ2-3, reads SQTIHQWPATLVQPVGSPLSLECTVEGTSNPNLYWYRQAAGRGLQLLFYSVGIGQISSEVPQNLSASRPQDRQFILSSKKLLLSDSGFYLCAWGGWDTQYFGPGTRLTVL.

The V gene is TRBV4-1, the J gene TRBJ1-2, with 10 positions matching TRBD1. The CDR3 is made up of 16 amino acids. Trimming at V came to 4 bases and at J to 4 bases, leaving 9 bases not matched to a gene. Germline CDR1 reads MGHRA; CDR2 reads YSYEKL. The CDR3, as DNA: TGCGCCAGCAGCCCCTACTTGGACAGGGGGTTCTATGGCTACACCTTC. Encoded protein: CASSPYLDRGFYGYTF.

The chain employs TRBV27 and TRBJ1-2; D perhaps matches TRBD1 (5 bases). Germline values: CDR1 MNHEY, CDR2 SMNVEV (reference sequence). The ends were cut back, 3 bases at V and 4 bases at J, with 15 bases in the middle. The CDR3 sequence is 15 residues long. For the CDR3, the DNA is TGTGCCAGCAGTTTTACGGCAGGGCTGGCCTATGGCTACACCTTC. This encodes CASSFTAGLAYGYTF.